This T cell receptor beta chain was captured by sequencing in a study of blood T cell repertoires in COVID-19. Study summary: Samples taken during acute and convalescent COVID-19 were collected in the United States, Italy and Spain.

This clone was recorded a few times. In the authors' methods: Reference gene primers were amplified, and this amplification served to estimate nucleated cell counts. Measured with immunoSEQ multiplex PCR; TCRdb has only the in-frame clones, and not every one. V, J and clone size were drawn from that table, and D and trimming were deduced from the DNA. The sample yields about 280,000 clones, around four fifths seen once. The CDR3 runs to 14 residues. Trimming removed 4 bases at V and 4 bases at J, with 12 bases between. CDR1 is SGHRS and CDR2 is YFSETQ in the germline V gene. The V call is TRBV5-1, the J call TRBJ1-5; D possibly corresponds to TRBD1 (5 bases). The sample taken for sequencing was peripheral blood. This receptor was identified in a woman in her forties or fifties who had recovered from COVID-19. CDR3 nucleotide sequence: TGCGCCAGCAGCCTAGACAGTTTTAATCAGCCCCAGCATTTT. Its translation is CASSLDSFNQPQHF.